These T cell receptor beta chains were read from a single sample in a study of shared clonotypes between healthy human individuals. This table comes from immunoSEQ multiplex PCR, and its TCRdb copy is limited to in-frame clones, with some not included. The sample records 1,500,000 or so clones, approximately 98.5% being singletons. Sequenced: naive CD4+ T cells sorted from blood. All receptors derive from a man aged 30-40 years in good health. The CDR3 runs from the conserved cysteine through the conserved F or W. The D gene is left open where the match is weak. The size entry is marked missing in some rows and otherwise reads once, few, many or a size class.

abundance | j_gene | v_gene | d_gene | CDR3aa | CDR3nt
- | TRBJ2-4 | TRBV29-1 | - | CSVGTNLAKNIQYF | TGCAGCGTGGGGACAAATCTAGCCAAAAACATTCAGTACTTC
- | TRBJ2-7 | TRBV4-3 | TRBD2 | CASSHGLAGEVSYEQYF | TGCGCCAGCAGCCATGGACTAGCGGGAGAGGTTAGCTACGAGCAGTACTTC
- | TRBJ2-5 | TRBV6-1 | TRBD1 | CASSPTGWGETQYF | TGTGCCAGCAGTCCGACAGGGTGGGGAGAGACCCAGTACTTC
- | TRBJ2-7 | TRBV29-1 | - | CSVEVIREQYF | TGCAGCGTTGAAGTGATACGCGAGCAGTACTTC
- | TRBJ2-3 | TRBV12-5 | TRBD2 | CASARTSGVTDTQYF | TGTGCTAGTGCCAGGACTAGCGGGGTTACAGATACGCAGTATTTT
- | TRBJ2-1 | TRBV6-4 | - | CASSVHPPSVSSYNEQFF | TGTGCCAGCAGTGTCCATCCCCCTAGCGTGAGCTCCTACAATGAGCAGTTCTTC
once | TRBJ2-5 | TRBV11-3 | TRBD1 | CASSLGMTGDGETQYF | TGTGCCAGCAGCTTAGGGATGACAGGGGACGGGGAGACCCAGTACTTC
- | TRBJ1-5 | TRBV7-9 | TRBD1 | CASSTTGTQPQHF | TGTGCCAGCAGCACGACAGGGACTCAGCCCCAGCATTTT
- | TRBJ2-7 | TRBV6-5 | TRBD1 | CASSYSLDRDEYF | TGTGCCAGCAGTTACTCGCTCGACAGGGATGAGTACTTC
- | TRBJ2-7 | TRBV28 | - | CASSLLESYEQYF | TGTGCCAGCAGTTTGCTAGAGTCCTACGAGCAGTACTTC
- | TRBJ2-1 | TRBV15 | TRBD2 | CATSRVSLAGVNNEQFF | TGTGCCACCAGCAGAGTTTCCCTAGCGGGAGTAAACAATGAGCAGTTCTTC
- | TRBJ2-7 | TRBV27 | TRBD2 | CASSLTLAGAYEQYF | TGTGCCAGCAGCTTAACACTAGCGGGAGCCTACGAGCAGTACTTC
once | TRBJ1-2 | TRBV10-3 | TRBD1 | CAISEGIGQGAGGYTF | TGTGCCATCAGTGAGGGAATTGGCCAGGGGGCCGGTGGCTACACCTTC
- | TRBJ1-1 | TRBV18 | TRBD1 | CASSPPGTGVQNTEAFF | TGTGCCAGCTCACCCCCCGGGACAGGGGTCCAGAACACTGAAGCTTTCTTT
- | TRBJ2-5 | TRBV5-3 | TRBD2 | CARSLELAGQQCQETQYF | TGTGCCAGAAGTCTCGAACTAGCGGGGCAGCAGTGTCAGGAGACCCAGTACTTC
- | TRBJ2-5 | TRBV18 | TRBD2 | CASNPGAGRQETQYF | TGTGCCAGCAACCCTGGAGCGGGACGCCAAGAGACCCAGTACTTC
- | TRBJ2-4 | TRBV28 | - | CASSVGLTGIYF | TGTGCCAGCAGTGTGGGACTTACCGGGATTTACTTC
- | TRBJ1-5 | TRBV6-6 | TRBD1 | CASNARQGASNQPQHF | TGTGCCAGCAACGCCCGACAGGGGGCCAGCAATCAGCCCCAGCATTTT
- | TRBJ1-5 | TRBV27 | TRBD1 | CATRDSSNQPQHF | TGTGCCACCAGGGACAGTAGCAATCAGCCCCAGCATTTT
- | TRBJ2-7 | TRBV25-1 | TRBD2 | CASGPGGTGTSGRQQYF | TGTGCCAGCGGACCAGGGGGAACCGGGACTAGCGGGAGACAACAGTACTTC
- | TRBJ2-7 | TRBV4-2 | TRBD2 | CASSHTGGTVSYEQYF | TGTGCCAGCAGCCACACGGGGGGGACCGTCTCCTACGAGCAGTACTTC
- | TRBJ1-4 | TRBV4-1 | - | CASSQKHPSTNEKLFF | TGCGCCAGCAGCCAAAAGCATCCCTCAACTAATGAAAAACTGTTTTTT
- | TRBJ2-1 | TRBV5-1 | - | CASSFSGRDNEQFF | TGCGCCAGCAGCTTCAGCGGACGGGACAATGAGCAGTTCTTC
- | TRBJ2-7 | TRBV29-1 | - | CSVAGSYEQYF | TGCAGCGTTGCAGGGTCATACGAGCAGTACTTC
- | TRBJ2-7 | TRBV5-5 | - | CASSLGQAPSYEQYF | TGTGCCAGCAGCTTGGGACAGGCTCCCTCCTACGAGCAGTACTTC
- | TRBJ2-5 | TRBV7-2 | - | CASSLSTGEETQYF | TGTGCCAGCAGCTTAAGTACGGGAGAAGAGACCCAGTACTTC
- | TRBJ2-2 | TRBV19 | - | CASNRFGWELFF | TGTGCCAGCAACCGGTTTGGGTGGGAGCTGTTTTTT